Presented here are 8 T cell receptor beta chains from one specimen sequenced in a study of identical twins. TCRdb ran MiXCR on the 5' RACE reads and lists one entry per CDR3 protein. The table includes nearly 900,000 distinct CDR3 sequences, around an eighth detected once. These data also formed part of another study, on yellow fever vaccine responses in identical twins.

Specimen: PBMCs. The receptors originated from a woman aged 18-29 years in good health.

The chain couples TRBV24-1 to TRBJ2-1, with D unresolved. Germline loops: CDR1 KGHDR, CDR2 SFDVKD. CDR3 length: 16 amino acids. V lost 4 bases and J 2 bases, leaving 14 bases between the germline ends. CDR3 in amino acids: CATSDPAWAPYNEQFF. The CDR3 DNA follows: TGTGCCACCAGTGACCCAGCCTGGGCACCCTACAATGAGCAGTTCTTC.

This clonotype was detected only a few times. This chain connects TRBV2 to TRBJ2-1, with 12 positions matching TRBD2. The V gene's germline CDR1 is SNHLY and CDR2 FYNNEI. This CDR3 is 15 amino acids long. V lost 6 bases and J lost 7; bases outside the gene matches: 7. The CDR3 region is CASSQRLAGENEQFF. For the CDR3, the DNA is TGTGCCAGCAGCCAACGACTAGCGGGAGAGAATGAGCAGTTCTTC.

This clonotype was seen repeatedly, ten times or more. The CDR3 coding sequence is TGCGCCAGCAGTGAACCCACCGGCGGAGCGAACACCGGGGAGCTGTTTTTT. This gives the protein CASSEPTGGANTGELFF. The chain recombines TRBV10-2 with TRBJ2-2; D gene ambiguous. Trimming removed 3 bases from V and 0 bases from J, with 14 bases in between. The CDR3 has 17 amino acids. The germline CDR1 and CDR2 sequences are WSHSY and SAAADI.

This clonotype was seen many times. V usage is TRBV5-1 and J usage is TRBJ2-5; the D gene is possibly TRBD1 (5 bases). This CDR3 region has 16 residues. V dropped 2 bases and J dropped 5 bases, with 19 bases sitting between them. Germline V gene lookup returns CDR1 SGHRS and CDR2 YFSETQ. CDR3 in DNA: TGCGCCAGCAGCTTCGAGCCAGGGAAGGAGTTGGAGACCCAGTACTTC. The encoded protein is CASSFEPGKELETQYF.

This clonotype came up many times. The CDR3 protein is CASSFGEARTEAFF. CDR3 DNA: TGCGCCAGCAGCTTTGGGGAGGCGAGGACTGAAGCTTTCTTT. The rearrangement links TRBV5-1 to TRBJ1-1, with unresolved D. Trimming cost V 2 bases and J 5 bases, with 13 bases left between them. This CDR3 is 14 amino acids long. Germline CDR1 is SGHRS and CDR2 is YFSETQ.

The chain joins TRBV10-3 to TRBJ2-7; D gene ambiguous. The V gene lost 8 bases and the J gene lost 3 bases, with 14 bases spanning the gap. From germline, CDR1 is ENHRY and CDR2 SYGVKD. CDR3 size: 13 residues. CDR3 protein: CAIRPNPIYEQYF. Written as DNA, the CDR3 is TGTGCCATCCGGCCGAATCCCATCTACGAGCAGTACTTC.

CDR3 nucleotide sequence: TGCAGCGAGAAAGGACTCACAGATACGCAGTATTTT. This translates into CSEKGLTDTQYF. The V and J genes are TRBV29-1 and TRBJ2-3, with TRBD2 as a possible D gene (5 bases). CDR1 is SQVTM and CDR2 is ANQGSEA in the germline V gene. Trimming left V 7 bases short and J 2 bases short, with 10 bases between. The CDR3 spans 12 residues.

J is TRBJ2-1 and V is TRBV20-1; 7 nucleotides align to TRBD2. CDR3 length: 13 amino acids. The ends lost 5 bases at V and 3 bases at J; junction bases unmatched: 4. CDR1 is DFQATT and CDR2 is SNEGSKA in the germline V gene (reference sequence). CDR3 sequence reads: CSAALAGYNEQFF. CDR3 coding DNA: TGCAGTGCTGCCTTAGCGGGCTACAATGAGCAGTTCTTC.